The 26 T cell receptor beta chains presented below share a single source sample, sequenced in a study of CD8 T cells in Susac syndrome. After extraction with the RNeasy kit, roughly 0.5 to 1 ug of the RNA was reverse transcribed using random hexamers. MiXCR, applied by TCRdb to the immunoSEQ multiplex PCR reads, yields one record per CDR3 protein. The sample carries roughly 140,000 distinct CDR3 sequences, approximately 95% recorded once. The sample comprised CD8+ T cells from PBMCs. Receptor source: a human donor in good health.

This chain connects TRBV4-3 to TRBJ2-3; 12 nucleotides align to TRBD2. The CDR3 spans 14 residues. Trimming cost V 5 bases and J 7 bases; bases outside gene matches: 4. Germline CDR1 and CDR2: LGHNA and YSLEER. DNA for the CDR3: TGCGCCAGCAGCTCCGGACTAGCGGGATATACGCAGTATTTT. This gives the protein CASSSGLAGYTQYF.

This rearrangement joins TRBV4-1 to TRBJ1-5; 7 bases align to TRBD1. CDR3 size: 16 residues. Germline V CDR1 and CDR2: MGHRA, YSYEKL. Losses at the gene ends were 0 bases for V and 0 bases for J; bases not matched to a gene: 2. In nucleotides, the CDR3 is TGCGCCAGCAGCCAAGAGGGACAGATTAGCAATCAGCCCCAGCATTTT. It encodes CASSQEGQISNQPQHF.

CDR3 in amino acids: CASSPDRGIGGYTF. The DNA of the CDR3 is TGTGCCAGCAGCCCAGACCGAGGAATCGGAGGCTACACCTTC. The chain has TRBV7-9 and TRBJ1-2; no definite D call. This CDR3 spans 14 amino acids. V was cut by 5 bases and J by 8 bases, with 18 bases left in between. Germline-derived CDR1 and CDR2 are SEHNR and FQNEAQ (reference sequence).

This chain links TRBV29-1 with TRBJ1-1; D remains unclear. Trimming left V 4 bases short and J 2 bases short, with 14 bases between. Germline V gene data show CDR1 as SQVTM and CDR2 as ANQGSEA. The CDR3 runs 14 residues. CDR3 sequence (DNA): TGCAGCGTTGTACTTGGGGTCCTAAACACTGAAGCTTTCTTT. The encoded protein is CSVVLGVLNTEAFF.

The chain joins TRBV20-1 to TRBJ2-1, with 10 bases aligning to TRBD2. This CDR3 contains 16 residues. Germline V CDR1 and CDR2: DFQATT, SNEGSKA (reference sequence). The junction had 12 bases not matched to a gene; V was cut back by 6 bases and J by 4 bases. The CDR3 nucleotides are TGCAGTGCGGACCTAGCGGGAGACCCCAGGTACAATGAGCAGTTCTTC. Protein product: CSADLAGDPRYNEQFF.

This clonotype was detected only once. This sequence joins TRBV9 and TRBJ2-5; no definite D call. The V gene's germline CDR1 is SGDLS and CDR2 YYNGEE. Trimming took off 0 bases at V and 3 bases at J, with 9 bases between the two ends. The CDR3 totals 14 residues. The CDR3 here is CASSVEDGEETQYF. The CDR3 bases are TGTGCCAGCAGCGTAGAGGACGGCGAAGAGACCCAGTACTTC. Using reference TRBV9 and TRBJ2-5 for the parts outside the CDR3, the full variable domain is DSGVTQTPKHLITATGQRVTLRCSPRSGDLSVYWYQQSLDQGLQFLIQYYNGEERAKGNILERFSAQQFPDLHSELNLSSLELGDSALYFCASSVEDGEETQYFGPGTRLLVL.

This chain links TRBV23-1 with TRBJ2-5, with D unclear. TRBV23-1 carries the ORF label, with uncertain function. The V and J ends lost 0 bases and 1 base respectively, with 15 bases between them. This CDR3 has 17 residues. In DNA, the CDR3 is TGCGCCAGCAGTCAATCCGCCCTTTCTATCCCCCAAGAGACCCAGTACTTC. Amino acids: CASSQSALSIPQETQYF.

The chain is built from TRBV28 and TRBJ2-1; TRBD1 aligns across 10 bases. This CDR3 is built from 15 residues. Looked up from germline, CDR1 is MDHEN and CDR2 is SYDVKM. With V trimmed by 6 bases and J by 8 bases, 10 bases remained unmatched. CDR3 residues: CASRSTGGKFDEQFF. CDR3 in DNA: TGTGCCAGCAGATCGACAGGGGGCAAATTCGATGAGCAGTTCTTC.

The V gene is TRBV7-2, the J gene TRBJ2-5; TRBD2 matches at 11 bases. J lost 2 bases, V lost 2 bases, and 4 bases had no gene match. Germline assignment: CDR1 SGHTA and CDR2 FQGNSA. This CDR3 comprises 16 residues. The chain's CDR3 is CASSLTPSGGQETQYF. The CDR3 bases are TGTGCCAGCAGCTTAACGCCTAGCGGGGGGCAAGAGACCCAGTACTTC. Full variable domain (missing parts from reference TRBV7-2 and TRBJ2-5): GAGVSQSPSNKVTEKGKDVELRCDPISGHTALYWYRQSLGQGLEFLIYFQGNSAPDKSGLPSDRFSAERTGGSVSTLTIQRTQQEDSAVYLCASSLTPSGGQETQYFGPGTRLLVL.

The chain has TRBV7-2 and TRBJ2-7, with 9 bases that match TRBD2. The germline V gene has CDR1 SGHTA and CDR2 FQGNSA. This CDR3 region has 19 residues. The junction had 21 bases not matched to a gene; V was cut back by 5 bases and J by 4 bases. DNA for the CDR3: TGTGCCAGCAGCCCTCCGCCCGGGACTAGCTCCCAGCACCCATACGAGCAGTACTTC. The encoded protein is CASSPPPGTSSQHPYEQYF.

V usage is TRBV29-1 and J usage is TRBJ2-1; D uncertain. Germline V gives CDR1 SQVTM, CDR2 ANQGSEA. Between the trimmed V and J ends, which lost 2 bases and 0 bases, there was a span of 8 bases. CDR3 size: 14 residues. CDR3 bases: TGCAGCGTTGAACCGCCTGACTCCTACAATGAGCAGTTCTTC. As protein: CSVEPPDSYNEQFF.

The V gene is TRBV29-1, the J gene TRBJ2-1; 8 bases line up with TRBD2. The V gene end was trimmed by 4 bases and the J gene end by 0 bases; junction bases not matched to a gene: 17. Germline loops: CDR1 SQVTM, CDR2 ANQGSEA. CDR3 length: 19 residues. CDR3 sequence: CSVVSGGLAGLSSYNEQFF. The CDR3 DNA sequence: TGCAGCGTTGTATCGGGGGGGCTAGCGGGCCTGAGCTCCTACAATGAGCAGTTCTTC.

The rearrangement joins TRBV5-6 to TRBJ2-7, with D perhaps being TRBD1 or TRBD2 (5 bases each). This CDR3 has 14 amino acids. Germline values: CDR1 SGHDT, CDR2 YYEEEE. V dropped 6 bases and J dropped 3 bases, with 16 bases sitting between them. CDR3 loop: CASKGEGPRYEQYF. CDR3 sequence (DNA): TGTGCCAGCAAGGGAGAGGGACCACGCTACGAGCAGTACTTC.

The rearrangement uses TRBV24-1 and TRBJ2-1; 11 bases map to TRBD2. Germline V gene lookup returns CDR1 KGHDR and CDR2 SFDVKD. The CDR3 runs to 13 residues. The V gene end was trimmed by 10 bases and the J gene end by 7 bases; junction bases not matched to a gene: 5. CDR3 loop: CATSGLADNEQFF. CDR3 nucleotide sequence: TGTGCCACTTCGGGACTAGCGGATAATGAGCAGTTCTTC.

This clonotype was recorded only once. J is TRBJ2-7 and V is TRBV7-6; no definite D call. CDR3 length: 14 amino acids. Per the germline V gene, CDR1 is SGHVS and CDR2 is FNYEAQ. V was clipped by 1 base and J by 5 bases, with 12 bases between them. The CDR3 sequence: CASSLGGLGNEQYF. In DNA form, the CDR3 reads TGTGCCAGCAGCTTAGGCGGATTGGGCAACGAGCAGTACTTC.

The chain has TRBV27 and TRBJ1-1, with D possibly being TRBD1 (5 bases). There are 12 residues in the CDR3. Germline V gene data show CDR1 as MNHEY and CDR2 as SMNVEV (reference sequence). V was shortened by 6 bases and J by 4 bases, with 9 bases between the two germline ends. CDR3 DNA sequence: TGTGCCAGCAGGAGGGGTTCCACTGAAGCTTTCTTT. This sequence encodes CASRRGSTEAFF.

J is TRBJ1-1 and V is TRBV12-3 or TRBV12-4; D is ambiguous. V was shortened by 5 bases and J by 7 bases, with 11 bases between the two germline ends. The CDR3 loop spans 12 amino acids. CDR3 amino acids: CASSAPGVEAFF. As DNA, the CDR3 is TGTGCCAGCAGTGCTCCGGGCGTTGAAGCTTTCTTT.

This clonotype was seen only a few times. The chain carries TRBV20-1 and TRBJ2-7, with D possibly matching TRBD2 (5 bases). The V end lost 1 base, the J end lost 0 bases, and 10 bases lay between the germline ends. This CDR3 contains 14 residues. CDR1 is DFQATT and CDR2 is SNEGSKA in the germline V gene (reference sequence). CDR3 DNA: TGCAGTGCTAGAGTGGGAGAGGACTCCTACGAGCAGTACTTC. Its protein product is CSARVGEDSYEQYF.

This clonotype was counted only a few times. The chain couples TRBV3-1 to TRBJ2-7; TRBD1 aligns across 8 bases. V lost 1 base, J lost 6 bases, and 2 bases stayed unmatched. CDR1 and CDR2 (germline): LGHDT, YNNKEL (reference sequence). This CDR3 spans 13 amino acids. The CDR3: CASSQGTGSEQYF. The CDR3 nucleotides read TGTGCCAGCAGCCAAGGGACAGGGAGCGAGCAGTACTTC.

V gene TRBV7-8 combines with J gene TRBJ2-7, with D possibly matching TRBD1 (6 bases). Germline values: CDR1 SGHVS, CDR2 FQNEAQ. The V end was cut by 8 bases, the J end by 4 bases, with 30 bases between. This CDR3 region has 18 residues. CDR3 nucleotides: TGTGCCAGCGCCTTTAGGACAAACCTCGGCCAGGGGCTGTACGAGCAGTACTTC. This translates into CASAFRTNLGQGLYEQYF.

The CDR3 sequence is CASSFGRNPYNEQFF. CDR3 coding DNA: TGTGCCAGCAGCTTCGGGAGGAACCCTTACAATGAGCAGTTCTTC. J is TRBJ2-1 and V is TRBV7-2; TRBD2 matches at 7 bases. The V gene end was trimmed by 3 bases and the J gene end by 4 bases; junction bases not matched to a gene: 6. The germline CDR1 and CDR2 sequences are SGHTA and FQGNSA. The CDR3 is 15 amino acids.

The rearrangement links TRBV29-1 to TRBJ2-2; a weak D match, TRBD2 (6 bases). The germline gives CDR1 SQVTM, CDR2 ANQGSEA. The CDR3 contains 15 residues. Trimming left V 0 bases short and J 4 bases short, with 12 bases between. CDR3 region: CSVEDLREGTGELFF. CDR3 DNA sequence: TGCAGCGTTGAAGATCTGCGGGAAGGCACCGGGGAGCTGTTTTTT.

The chain couples TRBV27 to TRBJ2-3; 12 bases are a match to TRBD2. Germline V gene lookup returns CDR1 MNHEY and CDR2 SMNVEV (reference sequence). With 7 bases clipped from V and 4 bases from J, the junction kept 3 bases outside the gene matches. The CDR3 runs 14 residues. CDR3 DNA sequence: TGTGCCAGCAATAGACTAGCGGGGGCAGATACGCAGTATTTT. Translated: CASNRLAGADTQYF.

V is TRBV7-9 and J is TRBJ2-1, with D perhaps TRBD2 (6 bases). CDR3 length: 14 amino acids. CDR1 SEHNR and CDR2 FQNEAQ come from the germline V gene (reference sequence). The germline V and J ends were trimmed by 1 base and 7 bases, with 11 bases remaining between them. The CDR3 region is CASSLVVGGNEQFF. The CDR3 coding sequence is TGTGCCAGCAGCTTAGTAGTGGGAGGTAATGAGCAGTTCTTC.

This clonotype appeared once. CDR3 residues: CASSPRGDSYNEQFF. The CDR3 nucleotides are TGTGCCAGCAGCCCGAGGGGGGATTCCTACAATGAGCAGTTCTTC. The chain has TRBV14 and TRBJ2-1; either TRBD1 or TRBD2 may fit D (6 bases each). The CDR3 runs to 15 residues. Germline CDR1 is SGHDN and CDR2 is FVKESK. Trimming removed 4 bases at V and 1 base at J, with 11 bases between.

This clonotype occurred a few times. The chain has TRBV12-3 or TRBV12-4 and TRBJ2-7; a weak D match, TRBD1 (5 bases). The germline V and J ends were trimmed by 3 bases and 0 bases, with 6 bases remaining between them. The CDR3 runs 13 residues. CDR3 protein: CASSLTDSYEQYF. The CDR3 DNA reads TGTGCCAGCAGTTTGACAGACTCCTACGAGCAGTACTTC.